This T cell receptor beta chain was profiled in a study of shared clonotypes between healthy human individuals. Looking at the study overall: Contributing individuals were a couple of females and three males aged 18 to 49.

This CDR3 spans 13 amino acids. Germline CDR1 SEHNR, CDR2 FQNEAQ (reference sequence). Unmatched junction bases numbered 2, after V lost 6 bases and J lost 3 bases. The assay was carried out at the deep level. Libraries were prepared by immunoSEQ multiplex PCR; TCRdb keeps only in-frame clonotypes and omits some of them. The sample yields 1.4 million or so clones, around 98.5% seen once. This chain links TRBV7-9 with TRBJ2-3, with 8 bases lining up with TRBD2. The source of this sequence is a man aged 25 to 45 in good health. Sequencing was done on a sample of naive CD4+ T cells sorted from blood. As to subset: CD45RA+ positively selected. This CDR3 is CASRTSDTDTQYF. As DNA, the CDR3 is TGTGCCAGCAGGACTAGCGATACAGATACGCAGTATTTT.